Listed below are T cell receptor beta chains from one sample, sequenced in a study of CD8+ T cells in alopecia areata. Using immunoSEQ multiplex PCR, the repertoire was profiled, and TCRdb retains in-frame clones only, with some absent. The table has over 200,000 clones, 64% seen once. The specimen was CD4+ T cells sorted from blood, collected at week 4, from a patient treated with tofacitinib. The receptor source for this set is a human donor with alopecia areata. The CDR3 runs from the conserved cysteine through the conserved F or W. Clone size, where shown, is once, few, many, or a class for clones that have expanded.

size,J,V,CDR3
-,TRBJ2-7,TRBV7-6,CASSQDGRSYEQYF
few,TRBJ2-5,TRBV15,CATSRGEGAYEETQYF
-,TRBJ2-5,TRBV27,CASSRGGEETQYF
few,TRBJ2-1,TRBV4-3,CASSQVLAPYNEQFF
once,TRBJ1-5,TRBV6-1,CASSKQGISNQPQHF
-,TRBJ2-7,TRBV6-5,CASSPSTGYEQYF
few,TRBJ2-7,TRBV19,CATSRDSGPNEQYF
-,TRBJ2-1,TRBV6-5,CASSSQTSGGHNEQFF
many,TRBJ1-6,TRBV13,CASSLGGMVTNSPLHF
few,TRBJ1-1,TRBV29-1,CSVKRGEYTEAFF
few,TRBJ2-1,TRBV4-2,CASRGAPYASYNEQFF
-,TRBJ2-7,TRBV29-1,CSVGVFYEQYF
few,TRBJ2-4,TRBV30,CAWSAGLYTRYF
-,TRBJ1-5,TRBV29-1,CSEWEGQPTDQPQHF
-,TRBJ2-3,TRBV5-1,CASSFTGEGTQYF
-,TRBJ2-3,TRBV11-2,CASSPRSTQYF
-,TRBJ2-3,TRBV10-2,CASSESRNTQYF
-,TRBJ2-5,TRBV30,CAWGAGMALQETQYF
-,TRBJ1-2,TRBV7-9,CASSLGGDYGYTF
-,TRBJ1-6,TRBV28,CASSLWGLGSPLHF
-,TRBJ2-2,TRBV7-9,CASSYTNTGELFF
-,TRBJ2-2,TRBV30,CAWSSGRGNTGELFF
few,TRBJ2-3,TRBV27,CASRLAGGTDTQYF
once,TRBJ1-1,TRBV6-5,CASSTRQGGPPEAFF
-,TRBJ2-1,TRBV11-1,CASSLGQGDEQFF
-,TRBJ1-4,TRBV6-5,CASRVSEGGREKLFF
few,TRBJ2-3,TRBV11-2,CASSFQSGTSGFADTQYF
-,TRBJ2-1,TRBV10-1,CASSESPREQFF